These T cell receptor beta chains were read from a single sample in a study of T cell repertoires in cytomegalovirus infection. TCRdb reprocessed the reads with MiXCR, giving one entry per CDR3 protein. The data contain 200,000 or so distinct CDR3 sequences, about 38% of them singletons. These receptors' targets are unknown. The sample consisted of CD8+ T cells from cultured PBMCs, taken from culture after CMV antigen stimulation. These receptors came from a human donor in good health (CMV status not recorded). Some clones in this sample may be carry-over from other donors' samples. Both conserved end residues are part of each CDR3. A D gene is named only where the DNA matches it firmly. Some rows mark clone size as missing; the rest say once, few, many or name a class of expanded clone.

d_gene	v_gene	abundance	j_gene	CDR3aa	CDR3nt
.	TRBV4-1	.	TRBJ1-1	CASSQRMNTEAFF	TGCGCCAGCAGCCAACGGATGAACACTGAAGCTTTCTTT
.	TRBV29-1	.	TRBJ1-2	CSVDGQISHGYTF	TGCAGCGTTGATGGGCAGATCTCCCATGGCTACACCTTC
.	TRBV7-9	.	TRBJ1-2	CASSFVSNYGYTF	TGTGCCAGCAGCTTCGTATCGAACTATGGCTACACCTTC
.	TRBV6-6	.	TRBJ2-1	CASSISEIFYNEQFF	TGTGCCAGCAGCATTAGCGAGATCTTCTACAATGAGCAGTTCTTC
TRBD1	TRBV7-8	many	TRBJ2-2	CASSLDRDGTGELFF	TGTGCCAGCAGCCTGGACAGGGACGGGACCGGGGAGCTGTTTTTT
.	TRBV28	.	TRBJ1-1	CASSFTYTEAFF	TGTGCCAGCAGTTTCACCTACACTGAAGCTTTCTTT
.	TRBV9	.	TRBJ2-1	CASSLRLGSYEQFF	TGTGCCAGCAGCCTACGACTGGGGAGCTATGAGCAGTTCTTC
.	TRBV7-9	.	TRBJ2-1	CASTTGGDYNEQFF	TGTGCCAGCACCACCGGCGGAGACTACAATGAGCAGTTCTTC
.	TRBV29-1	.	TRBJ1-1	CSVEDLVAEAFF	TGCAGCGTTGAAGATCTCGTCGCTGAAGCTTTCTTT
.	TRBV12-3/TRBV12-4	.	TRBJ1-1	CASTLGRNTEAFF	TGTGCCAGCACCCTCGGACGGAACACTGAAGCTTTCTTT
.	TRBV10-3	.	TRBJ2-7	CAISDGGQRYSYEQYF	TGTGCCATCAGTGACGGAGGTCAGCGATACTCCTACGAGCAGTACTTC
TRBD1	TRBV6-5	.	TRBJ1-1	CATRDRANTEAFF	TGTGCCACCCGGGACAGGGCGAACACTGAAGCTTTCTTT
.	TRBV6-1	few	TRBJ1-1	CASGPFTLNTEAFF	TGTGCCAGCGGGCCCTTTACCCTGAACACTGAAGCTTTCTTT
TRBD1	TRBV25-1	.	TRBJ2-7	CASSELGTGSSYEQYF	TGTGCCAGCAGTGAACTAGGGACAGGGAGCTCCTACGAGCAGTACTTC
TRBD2	TRBV12-3/TRBV12-4	.	TRBJ2-4	CASSKLAGGAKNIQYF	TGTGCCAGCAGTAAACTAGCGGGTGGAGCCAAAAACATTCAGTACTTC
.	TRBV20-1	few	TRBJ2-7	CSARDRPPLAYSYEQYF	TGCAGTGCTAGAGATCGCCCTCCTCTAGCTTACTCTTACGAGCAGTACTTC
.	TRBV9	.	TRBJ2-7	CASSVGRSSYEQYF	TGTGCCAGCAGCGTAGGAAGGAGCTCCTACGAGCAGTACTTC
.	TRBV7-3	.	TRBJ2-3	CASSLVGDTDTQYF	TGTGCCAGCAGCTTAGTCGGGGACACAGATACGCAGTATTTT
.	TRBV7-3	.	TRBJ2-7	CASSLIAGHEQYF	TGTGCCAGCAGCTTAATCGCGGGGCACGAGCAGTACTTC
.	TRBV7-9	few	TRBJ2-7	CASSLWGRGGYEQYF	TGTGCCAGCAGCTTATGGGGGAGAGGAGGATACGAGCAGTACTTC
TRBD2	TRBV28	once	TRBJ2-3	CASSLGTSGAADTQYF	TGTGCCAGCAGTCTCGGGACTAGCGGGGCCGCAGATACGCAGTATTTT
.	TRBV11-2	few	TRBJ1-4	CASSSINEKLFF	TGTGCCAGCAGCTCGATTAATGAAAAACTGTTTTTT
.	TRBV12-3/TRBV12-4	.	TRBJ1-2	CANSFGRSDYGYTF	TGTGCCAACAGTTTCGGGCGTTCTGACTATGGCTACACCTTC
TRBD1	TRBV28	.	TRBJ1-1	CASSPTGVNTEAFF	TGTGCCAGCAGTCCGACAGGGGTGAACACTGAAGCTTTCTTT
.	TRBV7-3	many	TRBJ1-1	CASSLEWRLDTEAFF	TGTGCCAGCAGCTTAGAATGGCGCCTGGACACTGAAGCTTTCTTT
.	TRBV6-5	.	TRBJ1-1	CASSLLVAPSTEAFF	TGTGCCAGCAGTTTGCTTGTGGCCCCCAGCACTGAAGCTTTCTTT
.	TRBV20-1	.	TRBJ1-1	CSARQGRGFTEAFF	TGCAGTGCTCGGCAGGGCAGGGGCTTCACTGAAGCTTTCTTT
.	TRBV15	.	TRBJ2-4	CATSRVRQPKNIQYF	TGTGCCACCAGCAGAGTAAGGCAGCCAAAAAACATTCAGTACTTC
.	TRBV6-6	.	TRBJ2-5	CASAAQETQYF	TGTGCCAGCGCGGCCCAAGAGACCCAGTACTTC
TRBD1	TRBV20-1	.	TRBJ1-2	CSARAVVGGGNDYGYTF	TGCAGTGCTAGAGCCGTCGTTGGAGGGGGCAATGACTATGGCTACACCTTC
.	TRBV7-9	.	TRBJ2-2	CASSLVTGSNTGELFF	TGTGCCAGCAGCTTAGTGACGGGGTCGAACACCGGGGAGCTGTTTTTT
TRBD2	TRBV10-3	.	TRBJ2-7	CAISLAERENRYEQYF	TGTGCCATCAGTCTCGCGGAGCGGGAGAATAGATACGAGCAGTACTTC
.	TRBV7-2	many	TRBJ1-1	CASSPPWVGTEAFF	TGTGCCAGCAGCCCTCCGTGGGTTGGCACTGAAGCTTTCTTT
.	TRBV28	many	TRBJ2-5	CASSYQQRAETQYF	TGTGCCAGCAGTTACCAACAGCGTGCTGAGACCCAGTACTTC
TRBD2	TRBV7-3	.	TRBJ2-6	CASSLISGGAGANVLTF	TGTGCCAGCAGCTTAATCTCCGGGGGGGCCGGGGCCAACGTCCTGACTTTC
.	TRBV12-3/TRBV12-4	.	TRBJ1-1	CASRSGLAAFF	TGTGCCAGCAGGTCAGGGTTGGCGGCTTTCTTT
.	TRBV4-1	.	TRBJ2-3	CASSQEPVGTDTQYF	TGCGCCAGCAGCCAAGAGCCAGTTGGCACAGATACGCAGTATTTT
TRBD2	TRBV7-3	.	TRBJ2-7	CASSPSGDSYEQYF	TGTGCCAGCAGCCCTAGCGGGGACTCCTACGAGCAGTACTTC
TRBD1	TRBV6-1	.	TRBJ1-4	CATFYRGLGEKLFF	TGTGCCACCTTCTACAGGGGATTGGGTGAAAAACTGTTTTTT
TRBD2	TRBV28	.	TRBJ2-1	CASSLTPGLGYNEQFF	TGTGCCAGCAGTTTGACCCCGGGACTAGGCTACAATGAGCAGTTCTTC
.	TRBV29-1	.	TRBJ2-7	CSARHSYEQYF	TGCAGCGCTCGGCACAGTTACGAGCAGTACTTC
TRBD1	TRBV5-1	few	TRBJ1-1	CASSWGQGMNTEAFF	TGCGCCAGCAGCTGGGGACAGGGTATGAACACTGAAGCTTTCTTT
.	TRBV2	.	TRBJ1-3	CASRGERTRPGNTIYF	TGTGCCAGCAGGGGAGAACGGACGCGGCCTGGAAACACCATATATTTT
TRBD1	TRBV28	few	TRBJ2-3	CASSRRDRTPSSTDTQYF	TGTGCCAGCTCCCGCCGGGACAGGACCCCCTCTAGCACAGATACGCAGTATTTT
TRBD2	TRBV6-1	.	TRBJ2-2	CASSDRTFGGGAPGELFF	TGTGCCAGCAGTGACCGAACCTTCGGCGGGGGGGCCCCCGGGGAGCTGTTTTTT
.	TRBV10-3	few	TRBJ1-2	CAIKRTYGYTF	TGTGCCATCAAGAGGACTTATGGCTACACCTTC
.	TRBV20-1	few	TRBJ1-2	CSARDLQGAVGYTF	TGCAGTGCTAGAGATCTACAGGGAGCGGTAGGCTACACCTTC
.	TRBV7-9	few	TRBJ2-7	CASRARDGPIYEQYF	TGTGCCAGCCGGGCACGGGATGGACCGATCTACGAGCAGTACTTC
.	TRBV18	.	TRBJ2-7	CASSPRTSVNEQYF	TGTGCCAGCTCACCAAGGACTTCAGTCAACGAGCAGTACTTC
.	TRBV13	.	TRBJ1-2	CASSPGRGRGYTF	TGTGCCAGCAGCCCCGGACGAGGGAGAGGCTACACCTTC
.	TRBV27	many	TRBJ2-7	CASTGDLGGEQYF	TGTGCCAGCACAGGGGACCTCGGAGGCGAGCAGTACTTC
.	TRBV7-8	many	TRBJ1-5	CASRGRRDQPQHF	TGTGCCAGCAGGGGACGCCGGGATCAGCCCCAGCATTTT
TRBD1	TRBV19	.	TRBJ2-6	CASSIRVRTGSSGANVLTF	TGTGCCAGTAGTATCCGTGTAAGGACAGGGAGCTCTGGGGCCAACGTCCTGACTTTC
.	TRBV27	.	TRBJ1-1	CASAGLNSEAFF	TGTGCCAGCGCTGGACTGAACTCTGAAGCTTTCTTT
.	TRBV7-9	.	TRBJ2-7	CASSLRGLGDEQYF	TGTGCCAGCAGCTTAAGAGGATTGGGAGACGAGCAGTACTTC
.	TRBV12-3/TRBV12-4	.	TRBJ1-2	CASSTHRETNYGYTF	TGTGCCAGCAGTACCCACAGGGAAACTAACTATGGCTACACCTTC